The 30 T cell receptor beta chains below all came from one sample that was sequenced in a study of regulatory T cells in long-lasting Graves disease. Noted time point: persistent/refractory GD, antithyroid drugs over 5 years with positive TRAb. Preparation of the TCR library used RNA extracted from PBMCs. Researchers made TCR beta libraries by using iRepertoire HTBI primers and running Arm-PCR on CDR3 regions. TCRdb itself ran the multiplex PCR reads through MiXCR, one entry per CDR3 protein. The table has approximately 400,000 distinct CDR3 sequences, around 21% seen once. The material sequenced was peripheral blood mononuclear cells (PBMCs), taken when the disease was refractory, from a patient treated with antithyroid drugs. The source is a female donor with Graves disease.

Ten or more counts support this clonotype. This chain connects TRBV6-5 to TRBJ1-2; TRBD1 is a possible D gene (5 bases). V lost 4 bases and J 8 bases, leaving 8 bases between the germline ends. The CDR3 runs 11 residues. CDR1 and CDR2 (germline): MNHEY, SVGAGI. The CDR3 sequence: CASSLQGGYTF. In DNA, the CDR3 is TGTGCCAGCAGTTTGCAGGGAGGCTACACCTTC.

This clonotype has at least ten counts. In nucleotides, the CDR3 is TGTGCCAGCAGTCCAAATGGACAGGGGGCGAGCACTGAAGCTTTCTTT. Protein product: CASSPNGQGASTEAFF. The chain links TRBV28 to TRBJ1-1; TRBD1 aligns across 11 bases. Germline assignment: CDR1 MDHEN and CDR2 SYDVKM. The CDR3 spans 16 residues. V trimming: 5 bases; J trimming: 4 bases; junction bases outside the gene matches: 9.

Comment on this clonotype: Since a much larger clone is just one base distant, this may be a read error. The chain recombines TRBV5-1 with TRBJ2-6; 12 positions match TRBD2. V trimming: 4 bases; J trimming: 5 bases; junction bases outside the gene matches: 7. CDR1 and CDR2 (germline): SGHRS, YFSETQ. The CDR3 length is 17 residues. The CDR3 nucleotides read TGCGCCAGCAGCCCGGGACTAGCGGGTCCTTGGGCCAACGTCCTGACTTTC. Amino acids: CASSPGLAGPWANVLTF. Variable domain in full (rest from reference TRBV5-1 and TRBJ2-6): KAGVTQTPRYLIKTRGQQVTLSCSPISGHRSVSWYQQTPGQGLQFLFEYFSETQRNKGNFPGRFSGRQFSNSRSEMNVSTLELGDSALYLCASSPGLAGPWANVLTFGAGSRLTVL.

The J gene is TRBJ2-2, the V gene TRBV27; D is ambiguous. Germline V gives CDR1 MNHEY, CDR2 SMNVEV (reference sequence). This CDR3 spans 17 amino acids. Deletions cut 6 bases from V and 5 bases from J, with 22 bases between. The CDR3 protein is CASSPMPHPMRTGELFF. CDR3 DNA sequence: TGTGCCAGCAGCCCCATGCCTCACCCCATGAGGACCGGGGAGCTGTTTTTT.

This clonotype was observed many times. The CDR3 coding sequence is TGTGCCAGCAGCCAATCCGGGGACGAGCAGTACTTC. This sequence encodes CASSQSGDEQYF. This chain joins TRBV7-9 and TRBJ2-7, with D tentatively TRBD2 (5 bases). Trimming removed 5 bases from V and 5 bases from J, with 10 bases in between. Germline V gene lookup returns CDR1 SEHNR and CDR2 FQNEAQ (reference sequence). This CDR3 has 12 residues.

Notes on this clonotype: Its ends do not fully match the called genes, so a read error is possible. The gene calls are TRBV19 and TRBJ2-5, with 9 bases aligning to TRBD1. CDR3 size: 16 residues. Germline CDR1 is LNHDA and CDR2 is SQIVND (reference sequence). CDR3 protein: CASSRSGTGRQDTQYF. CDR3 nucleotides: TGTGCCAGTAGTAGATCCGGGACAGGGAGACAAGATACCCAGTACTTC.

This clonotype was counted ten times or more. The chain is built from TRBV28 and TRBJ2-5; D is unresolved. Germline V gene sequence: CDR1 MDHEN, CDR2 SYDVKM. This CDR3 comprises 12 residues. Trimming stripped 2 bases from V and 7 bases from J, with 8 bases between. The CDR3 protein is CASSLDLGTQYF. The CDR3, as DNA: TGTGCCAGCAGTTTAGACCTCGGGACCCAGTACTTC. The variable domain in full, with the rest retrieved from reference TRBV28 and TRBJ2-5, is DVKVTQSSRYLVKRTGEKVFLECVQDMDHENMFWYRQDPGLGLRLIYFSYDVKMKEKGDIPEGYSVSREKKERFSLILESASTNQTSMYLCASSLDLGTQYFGPGTRLLVL.

This clonotype was counted a few times. The chain has TRBV20-1 and TRBJ1-5; no firm D call. V gave up 0 bases and J gave up 7 bases, with 19 bases separating them. The CDR3 sequence is 16 residues long. The V gene's germline CDR1 is DFQATT and CDR2 SNEGSKA (reference sequence). CDR3 coding DNA: TGCAGTGCTAGAGAGGGCGGGCAGACCCTTGCGCAGCCCCAGCATTTT. This sequence encodes CSAREGGQTLAQPQHF.

This clonotype was counted between two and nine times. CDR3 bases: TGTGCCAGTAGTCTGTTTACCAACACTGAAGCTTTCTTT. It specifies CASSLFTNTEAFF. J is TRBJ1-1 and V is TRBV19; D is ambiguous. The ends were cut back, 5 bases at V and 2 bases at J, with 9 bases in the middle. Germline V CDR1 and CDR2: LNHDA, SQIVND (reference sequence). The CDR3 has 13 amino acids.

The chain couples TRBV11-3 to TRBJ1-1; a weak D match, TRBD1 (5 bases). CDR3 size: 15 residues. V was cut by 5 bases and J by 3 bases, with 16 bases left in between. Germline V CDR1 and CDR2: SGHNT, YENEEA. DNA of the CDR3: TGTGCCAGCAGCCCCGGGGTGGGGCTGGACACTGAAGCTTTCTTT. Encoded protein: CASSPGVGLDTEAFF.

The rearrangement links TRBV2 to TRBJ1-5; possible D gene TRBD1, 5 bases. The germline gives CDR1 SNHLY, CDR2 FYNNEI. The CDR3 totals 15 residues. V was pared by 4 bases and J by 4 bases, with 14 bases between. CDR3 bases: TGTGCCAGCAGTGGGCTGGGGCAGCAAAATCAGCCCCAGCATTTT. Translated: CASSGLGQQNQPQHF.

Comments on this clonotype: A junction boundary mismatches the germline segment, possibly from a read error. For the CDR3, the DNA is TGTGCTAGTGGTTTTCCGGGACAGGGACGCGAGCAGCACTTC. It codes for CASGFPGQGREQHF. The rearrangement uses TRBV12-5 and TRBJ2-7; 9 nucleotides agree with TRBD1. The CDR3 is 14 residues long. Germline CDR1 is LGHNT and CDR2 is FRNRAP.

The J gene is TRBJ2-2, the V gene TRBV27, with 7 bases matching TRBD2. Germline assignment: CDR1 MNHEY and CDR2 SMNVEV (reference sequence). The length of the CDR3 is 15 residues. V gave up 7 bases and J gave up 0 bases; unmatched junction bases: 5. CDR3 bases: TGTGCCAGCACCCGTGGGGGGGCGAACACCGGGGAGCTGTTTTTT. This gives the protein CASTRGGANTGELFF.

This clonotype showed up many times. CDR3 amino acids: CASSRGRAFLNTEAFF. In DNA form, the CDR3 reads TGTGCCAGCAGTCGCGGACGGGCCTTCCTGAACACTGAAGCTTTCTTT. The rearrangement links TRBV12-3 or TRBV12-4 to TRBJ1-1, with D unresolved. V was cut by 5 bases and J by 0 bases, with 16 bases left in between. The CDR3 has 16 residues.

The J gene is TRBJ2-5, the V gene TRBV9, with TRBD2 matching over 9 bases. CDR3 length equals 24 residues. From germline, CDR1 is SGDLS and CDR2 YYNGEE. V lost 0 bases to trimming and J lost 3 bases; unmatched junction nucleotides: 30. The CDR3 DNA is TGTGCCAGCAGCGTAGGACACTTAAGGCGGGAGGGCCTGAGTCGTCGCAGGATAGAAGAGACCCAGTACTTC. Its protein product is CASSVGHLRREGLSRRRIEETQYF.

This clonotype was found a few times. The chain uses TRBV2 and TRBJ2-1, with D possibly matching TRBD2 (5 bases). Trimming removed 6 bases at V and 7 bases at J, with 13 bases between. The CDR3 totals 13 residues. Germline V lookup: CDR1 SNHLY, CDR2 FYNNEI. The CDR3 nucleotides are TGTGCCAGCAGCTTCCGACGGACTAATGAGCAGTTCTTC. As protein: CASSFRRTNEQFF.

This clonotype was recorded a few times. This sequence joins TRBV12-3 or TRBV12-4 and TRBJ2-7, with a tentative D call TRBD1 (6 bases). The CDR3 runs to 16 residues. Trimming shortened V by 6 bases and J by 4 bases, and 22 bases separated the two germline ends. CDR3 DNA sequence: TGTGCCAGCAGCAGCGAACAGGGCTTTAGAACTTACGAGCAGTACTTC. As protein: CASSSEQGFRTYEQYF.

The chain uses TRBV20-1 and TRBJ2-5; TRBD2 matches at 8 bases. The CDR3 extends over 16 amino acids. Per the germline V gene, CDR1 is DFQATT and CDR2 is SNEGSKA (reference sequence). Trimming removed 1 base from V and 3 bases from J; junction bases left unmatched: 10. The CDR3 nucleotides are TGCAGTGCTAGAGTCTTAGCGGGATTGGGGAAAGAGACCCAGTACTTC. It codes for CSARVLAGLGKETQYF.

CDR3 residues: CASSLDSQGQGRDTEAFF. Written as DNA, the CDR3 is TGTGCCAGCAGCTTAGATAGCCAGGGACAGGGGAGAGACACTGAAGCTTTCTTT. The chain couples TRBV7-6 to TRBJ1-1; TRBD1 aligns across 10 bases. CDR3 size: 18 residues. V dropped 1 base and J dropped 3; count of bases not matched to a gene: 11. Germline V lookup: CDR1 SGHVS, CDR2 FNYEAQ.

At least ten counts were recorded for this clonotype. The chain recombines TRBV20-1 with TRBJ2-5; tentative D call: TRBD2 (6 bases). This CDR3 is 12 amino acids long. The V gene lost 3 bases and the J gene lost 2 bases, with 7 bases spanning the gap. The germline V gene has CDR1 DFQATT and CDR2 SNEGSKA (reference sequence). The CDR3 spells CSASGLQETQYF. The CDR3 DNA follows: TGCAGTGCTAGTGGACTACAAGAGACCCAGTACTTC.

This clonotype was detected a few times. The CDR3 DNA is TGTGCCAGCAGTGAAAACTTGAGCCTAGCGGGAGTGTCAGATACGCAGTATTTT. Its translation: CASSENLSLAGVSDTQYF. This chain joins TRBV6-1 and TRBJ2-3, with 10 bases aligning to TRBD2. V was clipped by 2 bases and J by 4 bases; unmatched bases: 12. Germline CDR1 is MNHNS and CDR2 is SASEGT. This CDR3 comprises 18 residues.

This clonotype was observed at least ten times. V and J are TRBV7-2 and TRBJ1-4; D is perhaps TRBD1 (5 bases). The length of the CDR3 is 13 residues. V gave up 5 bases and J gave up 8 bases, with 12 bases separating them. Germline lookup yields CDR1 SGHTA and CDR2 FQGNSA. CDR3 region: CASSRQGSEKLFF. Here the CDR3 DNA reads TGTGCCAGCAGCCGGCAGGGCTCCGAAAAACTGTTTTTT.

This clonotype occurred many times. V is TRBV12-3 or TRBV12-4 and J is TRBJ2-7; D ambiguous. The length of the CDR3 is 16 residues. V was shortened by 5 bases and J by 6 bases, with 23 bases between the two germline ends. CDR3 in DNA: TGTGCCAGCAGTCCCTACGAAGGGCGACGGGTCACCGAGCAGTACTTC. Its protein product is CASSPYEGRRVTEQYF.

This clonotype was counted ten times or more. The chain carries TRBV28 and TRBJ2-7, with a tentative D call TRBD2 (6 bases). Trimming removed 3 bases at V and 1 base at J, with 10 bases between. CDR3 length equals 14 residues. The germline V gene has CDR1 MDHEN and CDR2 SYDVKM. DNA of the CDR3: TGTGCCAGCAGTTTGCTTAGCGGTTCCTACGAGCAGTACTTC. Its translation: CASSLLSGSYEQYF.

At least ten counts were recorded for this clonotype. The rearrangement links TRBV28 to TRBJ1-5; D is undetermined. This CDR3 has 15 amino acids. Germline lookup yields CDR1 MDHEN and CDR2 SYDVKM. The ends were cut back, 5 bases at V and 6 bases at J, with 17 bases in the middle. Here the CDR3 reads CASSPGLGVGQPQHF. The CDR3 DNA follows: TGTGCCAGCAGTCCTGGACTGGGCGTTGGTCAGCCCCAGCATTTT.

There are many counts of this clonotype. The chain recombines TRBV28 with TRBJ1-1, with D perhaps TRBD1 (6 bases). The CDR3 extends over 12 amino acids. Germline V gene data show CDR1 as MDHEN and CDR2 as SYDVKM. V lost 4 bases and J 11 bases, leaving 14 bases between the germline ends. CDR3 nucleotides: TGTGCCAGCAGTTCACAGGGTTTGGCGGCTTTCTTT. Its protein product is CASSSQGLAAFF.

This clonotype was recorded many times. Written as DNA, the CDR3 is TGTGCCAGCAGTTATAGGGAACCAACTAATGAAAAACTGTTTTTT. This codes for CASSYREPTNEKLFF. This chain links TRBV6-5 with TRBJ1-4; D remains ambiguous. The CDR3 covers 15 residues. In germline, CDR1 is MNHEY, CDR2 SVGAGI. Trimming pared 3 bases from V and 0 bases from J, leaving 8 bases between.

This chain uses TRBV29-1 with TRBJ1-1, with D perhaps TRBD1 (5 bases). Germline V gives CDR1 SQVTM, CDR2 ANQGSEA. The V gene lost 6 bases and the J gene lost 2 bases, with 10 bases spanning the gap. The CDR3 has 12 residues. The CDR3 nucleotides are TGCAGCGTACTTACAGGAAACACTGAAGCTTTCTTT. It specifies CSVLTGNTEAFF.

The chain joins TRBV11-2 to TRBJ2-7; D remains unclear. V shed 1 base and J shed 3 bases, with 7 bases lying between them. This CDR3 region has 13 residues. The germline V gene encodes CDR1 SGHAT and CDR2 FQNNGV. The CDR3 DNA sequence: TGTGCCAGCAGCTTAGCTCTACTCTACGAGCAGTACTTC. Protein product: CASSLALLYEQYF.

This clonotype came up a few times. The V gene is TRBV30, the J gene TRBJ2-5; D is unresolved. There are 13 residues in the CDR3. V lost 0 bases and J 9 bases, leaving 14 bases between the germline ends. Germline CDR1 GTSNPN, CDR2 SVGIG (reference sequence). CDR3 DNA: TGTGCCTGGAGTGTGGGTTCTCCTAGGGCCCAGTACTTC. Its translation is CAWSVGSPRAQYF.